This T cell receptor (beta chain) was sequenced during a study of cytomegalovirus exposure and HLA in healthy donors. The PCR used 60 Vbeta and 13 Jbeta primers. Assay: immunoSEQ multiplex PCR; the TCRdb copy retains only in-frame clones and omits some. The sample lists some 120,000 clones; roughly 73% were seen once. In this sample, this clone turned up a few times. The antigen is unknown. Findings and caveats of the study: At a 0.05 false discovery rate, a later analysis found 16,951 TCR beta sequences to be associated with HLA alleles. Cytomegalovirus association was assigned to 170 or so TCR beta chains. An Asian-associated ancestry cluster reportedly showed fewer N-insertions than the approximately 660-donor mean in a later analysis.

These donors counted as nominally healthy when sampled, but unrecorded immune exposures were likely. From germline, CDR1 is GTSNPN and CDR2 SVGIG (reference sequence). The length of the CDR3 is 13 residues. V lost 8 bases to trimming and J lost 3 bases; unmatched junction nucleotides: 9. The J gene is TRBJ1-1, the V gene TRBV30; 7 bases agree with TRBD1. Sequenced material: PBMCs. The source is a man aged 55 to 69 in good health and CMV-seropositive. CDR3 coding DNA: TGTGCCAGTAACAGGGGATCGGACACTGAAGCTTTCTTT. It codes for CASNRGSDTEAFF. Full variable domain (remainder filled in from reference TRBV30 and TRBJ1-1): SQTIHQWPATLVQPVGSPLSLECTVEGTSNPNLYWYRQAAGRGLQLLFYSVGIGQISSEVPQNLSASRPQDRQFILSSKKLLLSDSGFYLCASNRGSDTEAFFGQGTRLTVV.